The rows below give T cell receptor beta chains drawn from one sample of a study of T-cell reconstitution after alpha-beta-depleted transplantation in children. From the PCR reads, TCRdb called clonotypes with MiXCR, one entry per CDR3 protein. The table has nearly 200,000 distinct CDR3 sequences, approximately 6% seen once. The sample was PBMCs, taken before TCRalphabeta/CD19-depleted stem cell transplant. The receptors derive from a girl younger than two with combined immunodeficiency, due to receive a stem cell transplant. The CDR3 runs from the conserved cysteine through the conserved F or W. The D gene is left open where the match is weak. Clone size is shown for a subset of rows, as once, few, many or a class of expanded clone.

d_gene: TRBD1
j_gene: TRBJ2-7
abundance: many
v_gene: TRBV20-1
CDR3aa: CSAYIRDRGYEQYF
CDR3nt: TGCAGTGCTTATATCCGGGACAGGGGCTACGAGCAGTACTTC

d_gene: NA
j_gene: TRBJ2-7
abundance: NA
v_gene: TRBV6-2/TRBV6-3
CDR3aa: CASSYSTEKPTYEQYF
CDR3nt: TGTGCCAGCAGTTACTCGACCGAAAAGCCCACCTACGAGCAGTACTTC

d_gene: NA
j_gene: TRBJ2-1
abundance: many
v_gene: TRBV29-1
CDR3aa: CSVLGNPNEQFF
CDR3nt: TGCAGCGTTTTGGGTAACCCCAATGAGCAGTTCTTC

d_gene: NA
j_gene: TRBJ2-7
abundance: many
v_gene: TRBV7-2
CDR3aa: CASSFNTGEFQQYF
CDR3nt: TGTGCCAGCAGCTTCAATACCGGGGAATTTCAGCAGTACTTC

d_gene: TRBD2
j_gene: TRBJ2-3
abundance: many
v_gene: TRBV7-3
CDR3aa: CASSLVHSGDTDTQYF
CDR3nt: TGTGCCAGCAGCTTAGTGCATAGCGGGGACACAGATACGCAGTATTTT

d_gene: NA
j_gene: TRBJ2-4
abundance: few
v_gene: TRBV10-3
CDR3aa: CAISDEFESQYF
CDR3nt: TGTGCCATCAGCGATGAGTTTGAGTCTCAGTACTTC

d_gene: NA
j_gene: TRBJ2-1
abundance: few
v_gene: TRBV20-1
CDR3aa: CSARDLWSNEQFF
CDR3nt: TGCAGTGCTAGAGACCTTTGGTCTAATGAGCAGTTCTTC

d_gene: TRBD2
j_gene: TRBJ2-1
abundance: many
v_gene: TRBV7-2
CDR3aa: CASRPVGLGGNEQFF
CDR3nt: TGTGCCAGCAGGCCAGTGGGACTAGGGGGGAATGAGCAGTTCTTC

d_gene: TRBD1
j_gene: TRBJ2-1
abundance: many
v_gene: TRBV6-5
CDR3aa: CASSYSTGVPYNEQFF
CDR3nt: TGTGCCAGCAGTTACTCGACAGGGGTCCCCTACAATGAGCAGTTCTTC

d_gene: NA
j_gene: TRBJ2-7
abundance: NA
v_gene: TRBV11-2
CDR3aa: CASSPLGGPYEQYF
CDR3nt: TGTGCCAGCAGCCCACTCGGAGGACCTTACGAGCAGTACTTC

d_gene: TRBD2
j_gene: TRBJ2-1
abundance: many
v_gene: TRBV29-1
CDR3aa: CSVLAGNNEQFF
CDR3nt: TGCAGCGTACTAGCGGGCAACAATGAGCAGTTCTTC

d_gene: TRBD2
j_gene: TRBJ2-3
abundance: many
v_gene: TRBV7-9
CDR3aa: CASSLHPLSGNTDTQYF
CDR3nt: TGTGCCAGCAGCCTCCATCCCCTTAGCGGGAACACAGATACGCAGTATTTT

d_gene: TRBD1
j_gene: TRBJ2-6
abundance: NA
v_gene: TRBV27
CDR3aa: CASSLLPDRPGSGANVLTF
CDR3nt: TGTGCCAGCAGTTTATTACCGGACAGGCCGGGCTCTGGGGCCAACGTCCTGACTTTC

d_gene: NA
j_gene: TRBJ2-7
abundance: few
v_gene: TRBV7-6
CDR3aa: CASSRPLGEQYF
CDR3nt: TGTGCCAGCAGCCGCCCTTTGGGCGAGCAGTACTTC

d_gene: TRBD2
j_gene: TRBJ2-1
abundance: many
v_gene: TRBV6-5
CDR3aa: CASGPRLAASDEQFF
CDR3nt: TGTGCCAGCGGGCCCAGGCTAGCGGCGTCGGATGAGCAGTTCTTC

d_gene: NA
j_gene: TRBJ2-3
abundance: NA
v_gene: TRBV15
CDR3aa: CATSPTRSDTDTQYF
CDR3nt: TGTGCCACCAGCCCCACCCGGTCTGACACAGATACGCAGTATTTT

d_gene: NA
j_gene: TRBJ2-5
abundance: many
v_gene: TRBV29-1
CDR3aa: CSVDSPRHQETQYF
CDR3nt: TGCAGCGTTGACTCCCCGAGGCACCAAGAGACCCAGTACTTC

d_gene: NA
j_gene: TRBJ1-2
abundance: many
v_gene: TRBV29-1
CDR3aa: CSVDTYGYTF
CDR3nt: TGCAGCGTTGATACATATGGCTACACCTTC

d_gene: NA
j_gene: TRBJ2-5
abundance: many
v_gene: TRBV10-3
CDR3aa: CAISAMRGGSATETQYF
CDR3nt: TGTGCCATCAGTGCAATGAGGGGAGGTAGCGCCACCGAGACCCAGTACTTC

d_gene: NA
j_gene: TRBJ2-3
abundance: many
v_gene: TRBV9
CDR3aa: CASSVSGAPQDTQYF
CDR3nt: TGTGCCAGCAGCGTATCGGGGGCGCCTCAAGATACGCAGTATTTT

d_gene: TRBD1
j_gene: TRBJ1-2
abundance: many
v_gene: TRBV12-3/TRBV12-4
CDR3aa: CASSSDRVYGYTF
CDR3nt: TGTGCCAGCAGTTCGGACAGGGTCTATGGCTACACCTTC

d_gene: NA
j_gene: TRBJ1-2
abundance: many
v_gene: TRBV11-1
CDR3aa: CASSLGRQYYGYTF
CDR3nt: TGTGCCAGCTCCCTCGGGAGACAGTACTATGGCTACACCTTC

d_gene: TRBD2
j_gene: TRBJ2-3
abundance: few
v_gene: TRBV7-8
CDR3aa: CASSPRSMSGRAFTDTQYF
CDR3nt: TGTGCCAGCAGCCCCCGCAGTATGAGCGGGAGGGCTTTCACAGATACGCAGTATTTT

d_gene: NA
j_gene: TRBJ2-3
abundance: many
v_gene: TRBV4-1
CDR3aa: CASSQESAGFDADTQYF
CDR3nt: TGCGCCAGCAGCCAAGAGTCGGCGGGATTTGACGCAGATACGCAGTATTTT

d_gene: NA
j_gene: TRBJ2-7
abundance: many
v_gene: TRBV13
CDR3aa: CASSLGYYEQYF
CDR3nt: TGTGCCAGCAGCTTAGGCTATTACGAGCAGTACTTC

d_gene: NA
j_gene: TRBJ2-2
abundance: many
v_gene: TRBV19
CDR3aa: CASSTSREDTGELFF
CDR3nt: TGTGCCAGTAGTACAAGCAGGGAGGACACCGGGGAGCTGTTTTTT

d_gene: NA
j_gene: TRBJ2-5
abundance: NA
v_gene: TRBV7-6
CDR3aa: CASSLIPGETQYF
CDR3nt: TGTGCCAGCAGCTTAATTCCGGGAGAGACCCAGTACTTC

d_gene: TRBD1
j_gene: TRBJ2-7
abundance: many
v_gene: TRBV28
CDR3aa: CASSLGQGRHEQYF
CDR3nt: TGTGCCAGCAGTTTAGGACAGGGGCGGCACGAGCAGTACTTC

d_gene: TRBD2
j_gene: TRBJ2-3
abundance: many
v_gene: TRBV7-2
CDR3aa: CASSLELAGADTQYF
CDR3nt: TGTGCCAGCAGCTTAGAACTAGCGGGGGCAGATACGCAGTATTTT

d_gene: TRBD2
j_gene: TRBJ2-7
abundance: many
v_gene: TRBV18
CDR3aa: CASSPLAGYPEQYF
CDR3nt: TGTGCCAGCTCACCCCTAGCGGGATATCCAGAGCAGTACTTC

d_gene: TRBD1
j_gene: TRBJ1-2
abundance: many
v_gene: TRBV25-1
CDR3aa: CASSEYFVGDRGPGYTF
CDR3nt: TGTGCCAGCAGTGAATATTTTGTGGGGGACAGGGGGCCTGGCTACACCTTC

d_gene: NA
j_gene: TRBJ2-7
abundance: NA
v_gene: TRBV11-1
CDR3aa: CASSSPGLFRRSSYEQYF
CDR3nt: TGTGCCAGCAGCTCGCCGGGACTTTTTAGGAGAAGCTCCTACGAGCAGTACTTC

d_gene: TRBD2
j_gene: TRBJ2-3
abundance: many
v_gene: TRBV11-2
CDR3aa: CASSMTSMRTDTQYF
CDR3nt: TGTGCCAGCAGCATGACTAGCATGCGCACAGATACGCAGTATTTT

d_gene: TRBD2
j_gene: TRBJ2-1
abundance: NA
v_gene: TRBV9
CDR3aa: CASSDQREGPYEQFF
CDR3nt: TGTGCCAGCAGCGACCAGCGGGAGGGCCCCTATGAGCAGTTCTTC

d_gene: NA
j_gene: TRBJ2-7
abundance: many
v_gene: TRBV29-1
CDR3aa: CSVEPGGAYEQYF
CDR3nt: TGCAGCGTTGAGCCAGGGGGGGCCTACGAGCAGTACTTC

d_gene: TRBD2
j_gene: TRBJ2-7
abundance: many
v_gene: TRBV29-1
CDR3aa: CSVVGLAGNPLWGGQYF
CDR3nt: TGCAGCGTCGTGGGACTAGCGGGGAATCCGCTCTGGGGCGGGCAGTACTTC

d_gene: NA
j_gene: TRBJ1-1
abundance: NA
v_gene: TRBV5-1
CDR3aa: CASSLINRNTEAFF
CDR3nt: TGCGCCAGCAGCTTGATCAACAGAAACACTGAAGCTTTCTTT

d_gene: NA
j_gene: TRBJ1-1
abundance: many
v_gene: TRBV7-9
CDR3aa: CASSPVRGTEAFF
CDR3nt: TGTGCCAGCAGCCCGGTACGGGGCACTGAAGCTTTCTTT

d_gene: TRBD2
j_gene: TRBJ2-7
abundance: NA
v_gene: TRBV7-2
CDR3aa: CASSAAGVDYEQYF
CDR3nt: TGTGCCAGCAGCGCAGCGGGGGTTGACTACGAGCAGTACTTC

d_gene: NA
j_gene: TRBJ2-1
abundance: few
v_gene: TRBV20-1
CDR3aa: CTPFRAGFNEQFF
CDR3nt: TGCACCCCCTTCAGGGCCGGTTTCAATGAGCAGTTCTTC

d_gene: NA
j_gene: TRBJ2-5
abundance: many
v_gene: TRBV4-2
CDR3aa: CASSQEVRGETQYF
CDR3nt: TGTGCCAGCAGCCAAGAGGTCAGGGGAGAGACCCAGTACTTC

d_gene: NA
j_gene: TRBJ2-5
abundance: few
v_gene: TRBV28
CDR3aa: CASSLFGEIRETQYF
CDR3nt: TGTGCCAGCAGTTTATTCGGGGAAATTCGGGAGACCCAGTACTTC

d_gene: NA
j_gene: TRBJ2-7
abundance: many
v_gene: TRBV12-3/TRBV12-4
CDR3aa: CASSFSHQTEQYF
CDR3nt: TGTGCCAGCAGTTTTTCCCATCAGACCGAGCAGTACTTC

d_gene: NA
j_gene: TRBJ2-2
abundance: many
v_gene: TRBV7-2
CDR3aa: CASSLEGTMGTGELFF
CDR3nt: TGTGCCAGCAGCTTGGAAGGGACCATGGGAACCGGGGAGCTGTTTTTT

d_gene: NA
j_gene: TRBJ2-1
abundance: few
v_gene: TRBV6-1
CDR3aa: CASSEPFGFGNEQFF
CDR3nt: TGTGCCAGCAGTGAACCGTTTGGGTTTGGCAATGAGCAGTTCTTC

d_gene: NA
j_gene: TRBJ2-1
abundance: few
v_gene: TRBV29-1
CDR3aa: CSVEAVRLKFF
CDR3nt: TGCAGCGTTGAAGCAGTCAGGCTCAAGTTCTTC

d_gene: TRBD2
j_gene: TRBJ2-7
abundance: few
v_gene: TRBV9
CDR3aa: CASSVASGGGYEQYF
CDR3nt: TGTGCCAGCAGCGTTGCTAGCGGGGGAGGGTACGAGCAGTACTTC

d_gene: TRBD2
j_gene: TRBJ2-1
abundance: many
v_gene: TRBV28
CDR3aa: CASSFRAGGRSLYNEQFF
CDR3nt: TGTGCCAGCAGTTTCCGGGCGGGAGGCCGATCATTATACAATGAGCAGTTCTTC

d_gene: NA
j_gene: TRBJ2-7
abundance: many
v_gene: TRBV10-3
CDR3aa: CATNGLPSYEQYF
CDR3nt: TGTGCCACTAATGGACTACCCTCCTACGAGCAGTACTTC

d_gene: NA
j_gene: TRBJ1-2
abundance: many
v_gene: TRBV7-9
CDR3aa: CASSLGRDGYTF
CDR3nt: TGTGCCAGCAGCTTAGGGCGGGATGGCTACACCTTC

d_gene: NA
j_gene: TRBJ1-2
abundance: many
v_gene: TRBV9
CDR3aa: CASGTSYNYGYTF
CDR3nt: TGTGCCAGTGGGACTTCATATAACTATGGCTACACCTTC

d_gene: NA
j_gene: TRBJ2-7
abundance: many
v_gene: TRBV29-1
CDR3aa: CSVEDWQTSYEQYF
CDR3nt: TGCAGCGTTGAAGACTGGCAAACGAGCTACGAGCAGTACTTC